These 10 T cell receptor beta chains were all obtained from the same sample, sequenced in a study of beta chain features in type 1 diabetes. Every bit of the isolated RNA underwent reverse transcription, so sequencing read expressed TCRB transcripts. The data were produced by immunoSEQ multiplex PCR, yet TCRdb's version contains in-frame clones alone and is incomplete. The sample lists about 370,000 clones, around 10% seen once, with roughly 0.6% in the top ten. Findings of the study overall: TCRB CDR3s from Type 1 diabetes patients were moderately but significantly shorter in all four CD4+ subsets.

The antigens these receptors bind are not known. Input material: central memory CD4+ T cells from blood. Receptors were obtained from a man younger than 40 with type 1 diabetes.

V usage is TRBV15 and J usage is TRBJ1-2; D gene uncertain. Trimming cost V 0 bases and J 5 bases, with 10 bases left between them. Germline lookup yields CDR1 LNHNV and CDR2 YYDKDF (reference sequence). This CDR3 contains 14 residues. DNA of the CDR3: TGTGCCACCAGCAGAGATTCGTGGAGTTATGGCTACACCTTC. It encodes CATSRDSWSYGYTF.

This clone was counted a few times. The chain has TRBV7-2 and TRBJ2-6, with D hard to call. V dropped 6 bases and J dropped 2 bases, with 5 bases sitting between them. Germline assignment: CDR1 SGHTA and CDR2 FQGNSA. The CDR3 spans 13 residues. CDR3 sequence (DNA): TGTGCCAGCAGATTCCCTGGGGCCAACGTCCTGACTTTC. It is translated as CASRFPGANVLTF.

This rearrangement joins TRBV28 to TRBJ2-5; no clear D gene. Germline V gene data show CDR1 as MDHEN and CDR2 as SYDVKM. V lost 8 bases and J 7 bases, leaving 11 bases between the germline ends. The length of the CDR3 is 11 residues. CDR3 nucleotide sequence: TGTGCCAGCCAAACATTGTGGACCCAGTACTTC. It encodes CASQTLWTQYF.

The chain joins TRBV9 to TRBJ2-2, with D perhaps TRBD2 (5 bases). The V gene's germline CDR1 is SGDLS and CDR2 YYNGEE. V was pared by 0 bases and J by 6 bases, with 15 bases between. The CDR3 extends over 16 amino acids. The CDR3 DNA is TGTGCCAGCAGCGTAGCGGCGGACTCAGGACCCGGGGAGCTGTTTTTT. It encodes CASSVAADSGPGELFF.

V is TRBV19 and J is TRBJ1-2; 11 nucleotides line up with TRBD1. In germline, CDR1 is LNHDA, CDR2 SQIVND (reference sequence). This CDR3 spans 14 amino acids. V shed 6 bases, J shed 3 bases, and the junction held 3 bases outside the gene matches. Here the CDR3 reads CASRRTGGDYGYTF. CDR3 sequence (DNA): TGTGCCAGTAGACGGACAGGGGGCGACTATGGCTACACCTTC.

In its sample, this clone was seen many times. V and J are TRBV5-4 and TRBJ2-7; 11 positions agree with TRBD2. V lost 0 bases and J lost 3; bases outside the gene matches: 2. The CDR3 is 15 amino acids. Germline-derived CDR1 and CDR2 are SGHNT and YYREEE (reference sequence). The CDR3 loop is CASSLGTSGLYEQYF. The CDR3 nucleotides are TGTGCCAGCAGCTTGGGGACTAGCGGGCTCTACGAGCAGTACTTC. Full variable domain (missing parts from reference TRBV5-4 and TRBJ2-7): ETGVTQSPTHLIKTRGQQVTLRCSSQSGHNTVSWYQQALGQGPQFIFQYYREEENGRGNFPPRFSGLQFPNYSSELNVNALELDDSALYLCASSLGTSGLYEQYFGPGTRLTVT.

This clone was seen more than once but under ten times. V gene TRBV7-8 combines with J gene TRBJ2-1, with a weak D call TRBD2 (5 bases). V lost 4 bases to trimming and J lost 1 base, with 8 bases between them. Germline lookup yields CDR1 SGHVS and CDR2 FQNEAQ. The CDR3 sequence is 14 residues long. CDR3 protein: CASSSSGSYNEQFF. CDR3 DNA sequence: TGTGCCAGCAGCTCTTCGGGGTCCTACAATGAGCAGTTCTTC.

This clone has just a few counts. The genes are TRBV11-2 and TRBJ2-7; 10 nucleotides agree with TRBD2. CDR3 length: 16 amino acids. The V gene end was trimmed by 0 bases and the J gene end by 4 bases; junction bases not matched to a gene: 6. The germline CDR1 and CDR2 sequences are SGHAT and FQNNGV. The CDR3 DNA reads as TGTGCCAGCAGCTTAGACGGTAATAGCGGGAGGTACGAGCAGTACTTC. Residues: CASSLDGNSGRYEQYF.

This clone occurred many times. The genes are TRBV6-6 and TRBJ1-3; a possible D gene is TRBD1 (6 bases). Between the trimmed V and J ends, which lost 6 bases and 2 bases, there was a span of 11 bases. This CDR3 has 14 residues. Per the germline V gene, CDR1 is MNHNY and CDR2 is SVGAGI (reference sequence). The CDR3 DNA follows: TGTGCCAGCAGCTACGGGACAACTGGAAACACCATATATTTT. It translates to CASSYGTTGNTIYF.

This clone was seen only a few times. The rearrangement uses TRBV29-1 and TRBJ1-2; weak D call: TRBD1 (6 bases). Germline lookup yields CDR1 SQVTM and CDR2 ANQGSEA. V lost 8 bases and J lost 2, with 18 bases in between. The CDR3 is 14 residues long. The CDR3 nucleotides are TGCAGCTCGGAAGAAGGACAGCCGAACTATGGCTACACCTTC. Protein: CSSEEGQPNYGYTF.